The clone carrying this T cell receptor (beta chain) was counted at least ten times. This specimen belongs to a study of spatial heterogeneity in lung cancer. Time point of the sample: sample taken at primary tumor resection. Germline CDR1 MNHEY, CDR2 SMNVEV (reference sequence). The CDR3 runs 14 residues. Trimming removed 3 bases at V and 5 bases at J, with 13 bases between. TCR cDNA molecules each carried a unique molecular identifier. TCRdb reanalysed the 5' RACE reads using MiXCR and keeps one entry per CDR3 protein. The profile shows around 41,000 distinct CDR3 sequences, around 7% of them singletons.

V usage is TRBV27 and J usage is TRBJ1-1; D remains ambiguous. The sample here was PBMCs, taken at surgery. This receptor was obtained from a female donor with early-stage non-small cell lung cancer. The DNA of the CDR3 is TGTGCCAGCAGTTTTATCCGGGATAGGACTGAAGCTTTCTTT. Its translation is CASSFIRDRTEAFF.